This T cell receptor (beta chain) was recorded in a study of graft-versus-host responses after intestinal transplantation. At the level of the study: Recipients were all induced with anti-thymocyte globulin, then given tacrolimus and steroids for around three years.

This CDR3 spans 13 amino acids. Germline CDR1 is SEHNR and CDR2 is FQNEAQ (reference sequence). V was clipped by 6 bases and J by 3 bases, with 11 bases between them. Libraries were prepared by immunoSEQ multiplex PCR; TCRdb keeps only in-frame clonotypes and omits some of them. The sample shows about 86,000 clones, approximately 90% of them seen only once. Points on this clone: Its antigen is as yet unknown.

Sequencing was performed on unstimulated CD4+ T cells sorted from spleen or lymph node cells, taken before transplant. The clonotype was recovered from a human donor who was the organ donor for an intestinal transplant. The chain links TRBV7-9 to TRBJ1-2; D gene uncertain. Written as DNA, the CDR3 is TGTGCCAGCAGTCCACCAGTTCACTATGGCTACACCTTC. Its translation: CASSPPVHYGYTF.